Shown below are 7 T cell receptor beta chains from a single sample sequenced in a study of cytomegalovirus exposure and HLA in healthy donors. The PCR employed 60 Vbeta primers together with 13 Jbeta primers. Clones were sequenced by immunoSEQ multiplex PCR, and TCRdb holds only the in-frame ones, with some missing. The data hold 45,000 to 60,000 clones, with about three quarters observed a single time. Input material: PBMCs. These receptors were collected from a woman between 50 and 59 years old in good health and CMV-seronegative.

CDR3 sequence: CASSFWLASGANVLTF. The CDR3 DNA reads as TGTGCCAGCAGTTTCTGGCTAGCCTCTGGGGCCAACGTCCTGACTTTC. This chain links TRBV27 with TRBJ2-6; D might be TRBD2 (5 bases). Between the trimmed V and J ends, which lost 3 bases and 0 bases, there was a span of 9 bases. The length of the CDR3 is 16 residues. Germline V gene lookup returns CDR1 MNHEY and CDR2 SMNVEV (reference sequence).

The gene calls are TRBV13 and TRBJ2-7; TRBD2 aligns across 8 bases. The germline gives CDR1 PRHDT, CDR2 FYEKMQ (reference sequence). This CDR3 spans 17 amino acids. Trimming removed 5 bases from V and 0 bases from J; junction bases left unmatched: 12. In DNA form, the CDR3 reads TGTGCCAGCAGCCCCGCGGCTAGCGGGCGAATCTCCTACGAGCAGTACTTC. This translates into CASSPAASGRISYEQYF.

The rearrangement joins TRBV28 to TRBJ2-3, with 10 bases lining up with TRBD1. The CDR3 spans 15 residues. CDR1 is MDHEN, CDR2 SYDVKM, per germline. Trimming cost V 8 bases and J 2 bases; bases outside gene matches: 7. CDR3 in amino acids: CASPPGTGVTDTQYF. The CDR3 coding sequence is TGTGCCAGCCCCCCGGGGACAGGGGTCACAGATACGCAGTATTTT.

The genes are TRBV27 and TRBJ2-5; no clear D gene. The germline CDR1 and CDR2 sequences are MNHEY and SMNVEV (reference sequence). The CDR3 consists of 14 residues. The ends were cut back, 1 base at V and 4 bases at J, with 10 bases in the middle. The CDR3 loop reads CASSLLGDGETQYF. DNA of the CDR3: TGTGCCAGCAGTTTATTAGGAGACGGAGAGACCCAGTACTTC.

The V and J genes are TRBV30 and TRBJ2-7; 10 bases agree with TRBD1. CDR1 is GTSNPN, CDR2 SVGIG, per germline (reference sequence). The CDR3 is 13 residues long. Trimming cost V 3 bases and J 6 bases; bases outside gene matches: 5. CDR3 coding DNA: TGTGCCTGGAGACCCCGGGACAGGGGCGAGCAGTACTTC. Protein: CAWRPRDRGEQYF.

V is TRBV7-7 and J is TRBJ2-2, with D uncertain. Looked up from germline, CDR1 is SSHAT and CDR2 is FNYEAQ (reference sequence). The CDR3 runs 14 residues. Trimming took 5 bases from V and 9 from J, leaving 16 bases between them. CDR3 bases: TGTGCCAGCAGCCTTGGGCCTGAAGACCGGGAGCTGTTTTTT. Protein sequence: CASSLGPEDRELFF. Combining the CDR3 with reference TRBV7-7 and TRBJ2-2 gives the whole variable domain GAGVSQSPRYKVTKRGQDVTLRCDPISSHATLYWYQQALGQGPEFLTYFNYEAQPDKSGLPSDRFSAERPEGSISTLTIQRTEQRDSAMYRCASSLGPEDRELFFGEGSRLTVL.

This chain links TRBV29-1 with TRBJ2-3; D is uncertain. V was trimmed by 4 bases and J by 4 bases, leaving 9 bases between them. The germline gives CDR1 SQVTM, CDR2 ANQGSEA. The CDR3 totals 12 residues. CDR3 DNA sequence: TGCAGCGTTGGGGCTAACTCAGATACGCAGTATTTT. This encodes CSVGANSDTQYF.